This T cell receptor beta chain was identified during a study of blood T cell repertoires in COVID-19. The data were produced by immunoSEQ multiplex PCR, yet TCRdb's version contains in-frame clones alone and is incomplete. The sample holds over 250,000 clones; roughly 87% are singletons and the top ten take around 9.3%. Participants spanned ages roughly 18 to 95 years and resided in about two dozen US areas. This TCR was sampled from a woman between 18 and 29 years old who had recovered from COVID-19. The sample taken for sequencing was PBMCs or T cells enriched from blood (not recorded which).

The CDR3 is CASSSQRLAGGPANTGELFF. The CDR3 DNA is TGTGCCAGCAGCTCTCAGAGACTAGCGGGAGGGCCAGCGAACACCGGGGAGCTGTTTTTT. V and J are TRBV9 and TRBJ2-2, with TRBD2 matching over 14 bases. Germline V gene sequence: CDR1 SGDLS, CDR2 YYNGEE. The junction had 11 bases not matched to a gene; V was cut back by 4 bases and J by 0 bases. The CDR3 covers 20 residues.